This TCR beta chain is from a study of blood T cell repertoires in COVID-19. Study at large: T cells, B-cell-depleted T cells, or PBMCs supplied cDNA or gDNA.

The participants were between about 18 and 90 years old and came from about two dozen US areas. TCRdb's table, derived via immunoSEQ multiplex PCR, lists solely in-frame clones and lacks some. The sample consists of 150,000 to 200,000 clones, over 75% of them appearing once. The CDR3 has 11 amino acids. Deletions cut 6 bases from V and 5 bases from J, with 4 bases between. Per the germline V gene, CDR1 is SEHNR and CDR2 is FQNEAQ (reference sequence). V gene TRBV7-9 combines with J gene TRBJ1-4; no clear D gene. The sequenced sample was PBMCs or T cells enriched from blood (not recorded which). This receptor was taken from a man aged 45 to 65 who had recovered from COVID-19. The CDR3 bases are TGTGCCAGCAGGGAGAATGAAAAACTGTTTTTT. Translated: CASRENEKLFF. Full variable domain (rest looked up from reference TRBV7-9 and TRBJ1-4): DTGVSQNPRHKITKRGQNVTFRCDPISEHNRLYWYRQTLGQGPEFLTYFQNEAQLEKSRLLSDRFSAERPKGSFSTLEIQRTEQGDSAMYLCASRENEKLFFGSGTQLSVL.